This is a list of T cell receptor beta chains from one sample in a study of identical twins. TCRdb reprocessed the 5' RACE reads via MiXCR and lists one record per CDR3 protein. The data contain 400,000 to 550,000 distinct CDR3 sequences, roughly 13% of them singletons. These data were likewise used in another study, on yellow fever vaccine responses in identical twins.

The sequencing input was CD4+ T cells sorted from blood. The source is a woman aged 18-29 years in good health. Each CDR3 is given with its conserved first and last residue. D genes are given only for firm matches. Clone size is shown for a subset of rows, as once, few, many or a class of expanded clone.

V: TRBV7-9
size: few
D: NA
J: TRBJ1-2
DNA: TGTGCCAGCAGCTTAGCATTTGGGAATGGCTACACCTTC
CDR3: CASSLAFGNGYTF

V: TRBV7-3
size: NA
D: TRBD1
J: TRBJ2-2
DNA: TGTGCCAGCAGCCCGCAACCCTCCCCCACAGGGGGCACCGGGGAGCTGTTTTTT
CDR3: CASSPQPSPTGGTGELFF

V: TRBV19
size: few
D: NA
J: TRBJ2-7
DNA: TGTGCCAGTACCTCCGCAGGCTACGAGCAGTACTTC
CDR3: CASTSAGYEQYF

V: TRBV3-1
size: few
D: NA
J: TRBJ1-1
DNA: TGTGCCAGCAGCCAACCCTTGGCGGGGGGCCCCTCGGCAGCTTTCTTT
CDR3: CASSQPLAGGPSAAFF

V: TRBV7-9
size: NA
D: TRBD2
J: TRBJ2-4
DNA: TGTGCCAGCAGCCCAGCGGGGGGGGACAAAAACATTCAGTACTTC
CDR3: CASSPAGGDKNIQYF

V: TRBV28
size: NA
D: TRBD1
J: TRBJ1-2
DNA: TGTGCCAGCAGATCCGACAGGGTCTATGGCTACACCTTC
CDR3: CASRSDRVYGYTF

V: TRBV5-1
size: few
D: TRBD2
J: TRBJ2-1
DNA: TGCGCCAGCAGCCGTTTGGAGCGGGAGGCCGACTACAATGAGCAGTTCTTC
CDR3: CASSRLEREADYNEQFF

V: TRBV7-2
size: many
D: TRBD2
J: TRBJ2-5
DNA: TGTGCCAGCAGCCAGAGACTAGCGTCGACCCAAGAGACCCAGTACTTC
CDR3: CASSQRLASTQETQYF

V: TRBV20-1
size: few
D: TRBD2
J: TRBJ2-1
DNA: TGCAGTGCAAAAGTCCGGGAGGGCTTAAAGAATGAGCAGTTCTTC
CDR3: CSAKVREGLKNEQFF

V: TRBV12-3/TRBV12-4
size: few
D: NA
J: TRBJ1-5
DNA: TGTGCCAGCAGTTTAAGCGGACTGGCTAATCAGCCCCAGCATTTT
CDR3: CASSLSGLANQPQHF

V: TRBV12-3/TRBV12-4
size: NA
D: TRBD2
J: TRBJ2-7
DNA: TGTGCCAGCAGAAAACTAGCGGGAGACTTCGAGCAGTACTTC
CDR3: CASRKLAGDFEQYF

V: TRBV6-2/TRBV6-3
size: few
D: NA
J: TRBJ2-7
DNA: TGTGCCAGCAGTTACTCGAAAGCGGGCGTAACCGGGGAGCAGTACTTC
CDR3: CASSYSKAGVTGEQYF

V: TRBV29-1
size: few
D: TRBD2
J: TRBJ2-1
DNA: TGCAGCGTTACCGGGACTAGCGGGTTCAATGAGCAGTTCTTC
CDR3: CSVTGTSGFNEQFF

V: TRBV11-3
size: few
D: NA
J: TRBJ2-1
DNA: TGTGCCAGCAGCTTAGGACCTACGACCTACAATGAGCAGTTCTTC
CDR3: CASSLGPTTYNEQFF

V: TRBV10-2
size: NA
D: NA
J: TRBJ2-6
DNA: TGCGCCAGCAGTGGGAGCACTGGGGCCAACGTCCTGACTTTC
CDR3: CASSGSTGANVLTF

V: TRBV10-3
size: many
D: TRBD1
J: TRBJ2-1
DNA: TGTGCCATCAGTGCCCTCCCGGGACAGAGGAAACCAGAGCAGTTCTTC
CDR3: CAISALPGQRKPEQFF

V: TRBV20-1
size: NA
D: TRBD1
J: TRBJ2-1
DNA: TGCAGTGCCCGGGACAGGCGCACGAGCTCCTACAATGAGCAGTTCTTC
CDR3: CSARDRRTSSYNEQFF

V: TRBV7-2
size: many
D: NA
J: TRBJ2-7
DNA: TGTGCCAGCAGCTTAAGGGGGGGCGGAAACTACGAGCAGTACTTC
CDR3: CASSLRGGGNYEQYF

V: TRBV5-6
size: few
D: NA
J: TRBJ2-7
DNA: TGTGCCAGCAGCTTAGCGGGCCCAGGAGAGCAGTACTTC
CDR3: CASSLAGPGEQYF

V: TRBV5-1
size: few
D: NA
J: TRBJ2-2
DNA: TGCGCCACCACCCCCTCGGCGGGTGGGACCGGGGAGCTGTTTTTT
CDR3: CATTPSAGGTGELFF

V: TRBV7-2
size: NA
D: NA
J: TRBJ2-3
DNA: TGTGCCAGCAGCTTAGCGTGGGGCCAGGGTGAAGCAGATACGCAGTATTTT
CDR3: CASSLAWGQGEADTQYF

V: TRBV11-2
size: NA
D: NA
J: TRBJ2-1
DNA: TGTGCCAGCAGCTTAATCAGGGCCCTGTGGTACAATGAGCAGTTCTTC
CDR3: CASSLIRALWYNEQFF

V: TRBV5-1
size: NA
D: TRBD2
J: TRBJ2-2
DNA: TGCGCCAGCAGAAAAGGACTAGCGGGAGAGGTTAGAACCGGGGAGCTGTTTTTT
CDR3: CASRKGLAGEVRTGELFF

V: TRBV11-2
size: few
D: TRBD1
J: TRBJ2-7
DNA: TGTGCCAGCAGCTCCCTTCGGGGACAGAAAACCTACGAGCAGTACTTC
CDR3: CASSSLRGQKTYEQYF

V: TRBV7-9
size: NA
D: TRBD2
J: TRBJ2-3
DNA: TGTGCCAGCAGCCCCGGGACTAGCAGCACTGATACGCAGTATTTT
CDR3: CASSPGTSSTDTQYF

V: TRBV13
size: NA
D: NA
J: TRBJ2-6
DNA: TGTGCCAGCAGCCGAGGGGGGTTTGTCCCGGGACAGTCATCTGGGGCCAACGTCCTGACTTTC
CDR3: CASSRGGFVPGQSSGANVLTF

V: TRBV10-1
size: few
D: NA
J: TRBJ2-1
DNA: TGCGCCAGCAGTGAGGGAAGTTACAATGAGCAGTTCTTC
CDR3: CASSEGSYNEQFF

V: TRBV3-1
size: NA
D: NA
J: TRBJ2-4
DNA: TGTGCCAGCAGCCATGGCAGGCAGGGAAAAAACATTCAGTACTTC
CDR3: CASSHGRQGKNIQYF

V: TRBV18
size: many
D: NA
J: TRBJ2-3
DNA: TGTGCCAGCTCACCCCGCAATTATACGCAGTATTTT
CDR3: CASSPRNYTQYF

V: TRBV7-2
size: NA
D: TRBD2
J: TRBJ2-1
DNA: TGTGCCAGCAGCTTATACGGACTAGCGGGTCAGGGCGGGCAGTTCTTC
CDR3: CASSLYGLAGQGGQFF

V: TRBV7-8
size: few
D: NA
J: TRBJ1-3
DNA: TGTGCCAGCAGCCCGCGACATACCAACACTGGAAACACCATATATTTT
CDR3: CASSPRHTNTGNTIYF

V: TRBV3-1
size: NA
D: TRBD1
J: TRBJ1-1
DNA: TGTGCCAGCAGCTCAATGACAGGGGGGACTGAAGCTTTCTTT
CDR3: CASSSMTGGTEAFF

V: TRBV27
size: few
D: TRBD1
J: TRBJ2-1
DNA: TGTGCCAGCGGACAGGGGGCGAAGGTGTACAATGAGCAGTTCTTC
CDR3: CASGQGAKVYNEQFF

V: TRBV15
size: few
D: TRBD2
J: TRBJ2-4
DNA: TGTGCCACCCCCTATCGGGAGGATAGAAACATTCAGTACTTC
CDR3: CATPYREDRNIQYF

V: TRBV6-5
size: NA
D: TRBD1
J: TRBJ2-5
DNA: TGTGCCAGCAGGACAGGGAGAGAGACCCAGTACTTC
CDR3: CASRTGRETQYF

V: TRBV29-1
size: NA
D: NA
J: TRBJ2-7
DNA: TGCAGCGTTGAAAAGCGGAGCTCCTACGAGCAGTACTTC
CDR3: CSVEKRSSYEQYF

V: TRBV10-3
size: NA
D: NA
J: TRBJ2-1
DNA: TGTGCCATCAGTGTGGACAGACTCAATGAGCAGTTCTTC
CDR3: CAISVDRLNEQFF

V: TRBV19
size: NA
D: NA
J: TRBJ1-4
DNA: TGTGCCAGTAGTTTGGGGGCATACTCCGGAAAACTGTTTTTT
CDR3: CASSLGAYSGKLFF

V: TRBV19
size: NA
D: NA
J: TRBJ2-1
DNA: TGTGCCAGTAAGGGGCAGGGACTTCCTTACAATGAGCAGTTCTTC
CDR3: CASKGQGLPYNEQFF

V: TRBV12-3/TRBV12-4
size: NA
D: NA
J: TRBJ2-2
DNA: TGTGCCAGCAGTTTAGCTATACTAGACGGGGAGCTGTTTTTT
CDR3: CASSLAILDGELFF